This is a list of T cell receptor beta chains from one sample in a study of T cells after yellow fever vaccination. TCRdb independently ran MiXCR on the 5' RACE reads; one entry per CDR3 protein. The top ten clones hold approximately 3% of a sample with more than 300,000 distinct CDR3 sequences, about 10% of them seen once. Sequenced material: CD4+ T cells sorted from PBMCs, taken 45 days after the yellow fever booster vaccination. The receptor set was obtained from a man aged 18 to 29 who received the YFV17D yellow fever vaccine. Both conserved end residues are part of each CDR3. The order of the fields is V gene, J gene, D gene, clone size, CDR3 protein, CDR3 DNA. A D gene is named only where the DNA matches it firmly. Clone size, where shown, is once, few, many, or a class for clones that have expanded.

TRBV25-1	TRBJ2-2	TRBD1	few	CASSGLTGGSGELFF	TGTGCCAGCAGTGGGTTGACAGGGGGGTCCGGGGAGCTGTTTTTT
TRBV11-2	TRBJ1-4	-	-	CASSPHPEKLFF	TGTGCCAGCAGCCCTCACCCCGAAAAACTGTTTTTT
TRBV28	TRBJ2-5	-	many	CASRSPGQETQYF	TGTGCCAGCAGGTCCCCGGGCCAAGAGACCCAGTACTTC
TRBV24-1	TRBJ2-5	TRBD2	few	CATSDPRGGEETQYF	TGTGCCACCAGTGACCCCCGGGGGGGTGAAGAGACCCAGTACTTC
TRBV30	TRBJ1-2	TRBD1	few	CACPGQWNYGYTF	TGTGCCTGCCCGGGACAGTGGAACTATGGCTACACCTTC
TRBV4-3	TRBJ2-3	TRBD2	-	CASSQDPLAGGDTQYF	TGCGCCAGCAGCCAAGATCCGCTAGCGGGGGGGGATACGCAGTATTTT
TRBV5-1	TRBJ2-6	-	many	CASSRNPRDISGANVLTF	TGCGCCAGCAGCCGGAACCCTCGGGACATCTCTGGGGCCAACGTCCTGACTTTC
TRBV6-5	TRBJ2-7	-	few	CASGGRSYEQYF	TGTGCCAGCGGAGGCAGGTCCTACGAGCAGTACTTC
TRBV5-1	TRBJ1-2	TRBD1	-	CASSVGTGGYGYTF	TGCGCCAGCAGCGTCGGGACAGGGGGCTATGGCTACACCTTC
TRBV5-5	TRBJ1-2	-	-	CASSPQNLGYGYTF	TGTGCCAGCAGCCCTCAAAATCTCGGCTATGGCTACACCTTC
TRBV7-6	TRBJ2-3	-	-	CASSLAWGKGGRGGQRAQYF	TGTGCCAGCAGCTTAGCGTGGGGAAAAGGTGGCAGGGGAGGTCAAAGAGCACAGTATTTT
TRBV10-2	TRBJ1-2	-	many	CASSNGQLGYTF	TGCGCCAGCAGCAATGGACAGCTTGGCTACACCTTC
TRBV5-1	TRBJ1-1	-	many	CASSKENTEAFF	TGCGCCAGCAGCAAAGAGAACACTGAAGCTTTCTTT
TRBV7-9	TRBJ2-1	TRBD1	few	CASSPTGGKGNEQFF	TGTGCCAGCAGCCCGACAGGGGGCAAAGGAAATGAGCAGTTCTTC
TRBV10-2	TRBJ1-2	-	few	CASSDLIGQDNYGYTF	TGCGCCAGCAGTGATCTGATAGGCCAGGATAACTATGGCTACACCTTC
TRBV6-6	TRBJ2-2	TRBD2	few	CASRRDYDTGELFF	TGTGCCAGCAGACGGGACTACGACACCGGGGAGCTGTTTTTT
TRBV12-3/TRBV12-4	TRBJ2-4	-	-	CASNQGKNIQYF	TGTGCCAGCAATCAGGGTAAAAACATTCAGTACTTC
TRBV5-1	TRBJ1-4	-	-	CASSLVPDNEKLFF	TGCGCCAGCAGCTTGGTTCCGGATAATGAAAAACTGTTTTTT
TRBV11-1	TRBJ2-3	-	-	CASSGAGGALRDTQYF	TGTGCCAGCAGCGGCGCCGGAGGGGCGCTAAGGGATACGCAGTATTTT
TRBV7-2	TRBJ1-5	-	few	CASSFLAASNQPQHF	TGTGCCAGCAGCTTCCTTGCGGCTAGCAATCAGCCCCAGCATTTT
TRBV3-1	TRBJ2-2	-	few	CASSQDQRVYDGELFF	TGTGCCAGCAGCCAAGATCAAAGGGTGTATGACGGGGAGCTGTTTTTT
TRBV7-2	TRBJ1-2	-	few	CASLPRGPYGYTF	TGTGCCAGCCTCCCGCGGGGCCCCTATGGCTACACCTTC
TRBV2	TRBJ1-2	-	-	CASATTNPFYGYTF	TGTGCCAGCGCAACCACTAACCCCTTCTATGGCTACACCTTC
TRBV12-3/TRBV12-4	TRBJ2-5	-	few	CASSFNNGAGETQYF	TGTGCCAGCAGTTTTAATAATGGGGCCGGTGAGACCCAGTACTTC
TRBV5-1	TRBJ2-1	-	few	CASSIGFEQFF	TGCGCCAGCAGCATCGGGTTTGAGCAGTTCTTC
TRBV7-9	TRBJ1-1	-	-	CASSLAFGGRGNTEAFF	TGTGCCAGCAGCTTAGCGTTCGGGGGGCGGGGGAACACTGAAGCTTTCTTT
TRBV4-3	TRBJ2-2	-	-	CASSQVRVTGELFF	TGCGCCAGCAGCCAAGTCAGGGTCACCGGGGAGCTGTTTTTT
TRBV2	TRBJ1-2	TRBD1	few	CASSGLDRAGPYGYTF	TGTGCCAGCAGTGGCCTGGACAGGGCGGGTCCCTATGGCTACACCTTC
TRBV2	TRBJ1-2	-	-	CASSKDSIIYGYTF	TGTGCCAGCAGCAAGGACAGTATCATCTATGGCTACACCTTC
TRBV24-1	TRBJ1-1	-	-	CATRHRRGTDTEAFF	TGTGCCACCAGACATCGTAGAGGTACCGACACTGAAGCTTTCTTT